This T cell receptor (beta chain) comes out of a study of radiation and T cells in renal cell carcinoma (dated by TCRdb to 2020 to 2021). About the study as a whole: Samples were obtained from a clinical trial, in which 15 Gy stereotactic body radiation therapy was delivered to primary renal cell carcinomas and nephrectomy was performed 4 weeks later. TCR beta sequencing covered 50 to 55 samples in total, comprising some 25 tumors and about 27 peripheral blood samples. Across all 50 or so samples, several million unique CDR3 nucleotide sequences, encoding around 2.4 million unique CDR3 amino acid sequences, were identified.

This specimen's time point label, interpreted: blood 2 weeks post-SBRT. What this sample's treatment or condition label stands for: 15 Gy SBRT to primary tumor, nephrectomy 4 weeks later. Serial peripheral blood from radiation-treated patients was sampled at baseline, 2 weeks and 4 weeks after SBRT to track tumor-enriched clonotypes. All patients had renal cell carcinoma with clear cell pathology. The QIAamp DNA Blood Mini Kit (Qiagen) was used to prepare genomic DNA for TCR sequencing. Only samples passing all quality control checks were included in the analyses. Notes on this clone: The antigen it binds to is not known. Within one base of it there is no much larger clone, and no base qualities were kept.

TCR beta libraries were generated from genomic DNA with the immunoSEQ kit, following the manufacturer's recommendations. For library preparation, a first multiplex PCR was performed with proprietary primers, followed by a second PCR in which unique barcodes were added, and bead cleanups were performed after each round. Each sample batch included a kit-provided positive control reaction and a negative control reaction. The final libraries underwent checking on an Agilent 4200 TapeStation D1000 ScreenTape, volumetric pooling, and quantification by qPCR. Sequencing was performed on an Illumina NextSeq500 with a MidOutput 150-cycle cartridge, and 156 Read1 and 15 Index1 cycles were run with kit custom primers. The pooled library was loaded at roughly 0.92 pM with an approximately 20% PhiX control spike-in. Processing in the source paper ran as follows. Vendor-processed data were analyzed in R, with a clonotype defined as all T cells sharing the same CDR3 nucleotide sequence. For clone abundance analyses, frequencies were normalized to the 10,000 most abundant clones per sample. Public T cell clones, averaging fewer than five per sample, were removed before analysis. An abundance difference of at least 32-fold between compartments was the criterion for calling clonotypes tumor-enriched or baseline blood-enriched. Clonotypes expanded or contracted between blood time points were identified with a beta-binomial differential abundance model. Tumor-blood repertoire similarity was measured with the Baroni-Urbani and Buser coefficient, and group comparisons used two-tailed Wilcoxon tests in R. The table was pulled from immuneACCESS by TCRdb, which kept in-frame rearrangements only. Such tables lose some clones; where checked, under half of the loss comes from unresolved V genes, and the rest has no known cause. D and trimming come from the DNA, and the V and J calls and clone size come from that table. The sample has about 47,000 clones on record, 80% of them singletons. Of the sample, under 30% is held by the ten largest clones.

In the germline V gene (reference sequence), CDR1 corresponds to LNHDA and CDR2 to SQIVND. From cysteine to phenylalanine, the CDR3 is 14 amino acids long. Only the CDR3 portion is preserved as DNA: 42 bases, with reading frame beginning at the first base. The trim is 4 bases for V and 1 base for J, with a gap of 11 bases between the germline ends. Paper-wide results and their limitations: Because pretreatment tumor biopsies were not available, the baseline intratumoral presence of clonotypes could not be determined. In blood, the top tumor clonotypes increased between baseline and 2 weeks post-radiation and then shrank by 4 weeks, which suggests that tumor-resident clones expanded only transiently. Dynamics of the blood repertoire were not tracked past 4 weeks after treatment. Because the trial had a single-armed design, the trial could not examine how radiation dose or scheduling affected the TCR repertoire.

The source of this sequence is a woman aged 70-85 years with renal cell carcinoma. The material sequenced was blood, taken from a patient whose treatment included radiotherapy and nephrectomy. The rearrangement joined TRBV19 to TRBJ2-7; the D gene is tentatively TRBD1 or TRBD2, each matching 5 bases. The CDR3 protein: CASSTGDGSYEQYF. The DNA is TGTGCCAGTAGTACTGGGGACGGATCCTACGAGCAGTACTTC.